This is a list of T cell receptor beta chains from one sample in a study of OX40 agonist ivuxolimab in advanced cancers. Clones were read by immunoSEQ multiplex PCR, and TCRdb kept only the in-frame ones, dropping some. The sample records 60,000 or so clones, approximately 88% being singletons. The sequencing here drew on CD4+ or CD8+ T cells sorted from blood, taken in a trial of the OX40 agonist ivuxolimab. The receptors stem from an adult with an advanced solid tumor such as melanoma, head and neck, liver or kidney cancer. Each CDR3 is given with its conserved first and last residue. A D gene is named only where the DNA matches it firmly.

TRBV7-6	TRBD1	TRBJ1-2	CASSRGGQGDYGYTF	TGTGCCAGCAGCCGAGGGGGACAGGGGGACTATGGCTACACCTTC
TRBV7-8	NA	TRBJ2-7	CASSSVGSLTYEQYF	TGTGCCAGCAGCTCAGTGGGCAGTCTTACCTACGAGCAGTACTTC
TRBV7-7	NA	TRBJ2-2	CASSSYSTQLRGNTGELFF	TGTGCCAGCAGCTCATACTCTACCCAACTACGGGGGAACACCGGGGAGCTGTTTTTT
TRBV6-5	NA	TRBJ1-1	CASTNRARSEAFF	TGTGCCAGCACTAACAGGGCAAGGTCTGAAGCTTTCTTT
TRBV7-2	NA	TRBJ2-2	CASSLLNTGELFF	TGTGCCAGCAGCCTCCTAAACACCGGGGAGCTGTTTTTT
TRBV5-1	TRBD1	TRBJ1-1	CASSSDRYGEAFF	TGCGCCAGCAGCTCGGACAGGTACGGTGAAGCTTTCTTT
TRBV28	NA	TRBJ1-1	CASSPPGLVARAFF	TGTGCCAGCAGTCCCCCGGGCTTGGTCGCTAGGGCTTTCTTT
TRBV15	TRBD2	TRBJ2-3	CATSREPGTTSTDTQYF	TGTGCCACCAGCAGAGAGCCCGGGACTACTAGCACAGATACGCAGTATTTT
TRBV28	TRBD1	TRBJ2-3	CASRLGPQGKIRDTQYF	TGTGCCAGCAGGTTGGGTCCACAGGGGAAAATCCGGGATACGCAGTATTTT
TRBV7-2	TRBD1	TRBJ1-2	CASSPGTGAIANYGYTF	TGTGCCAGCAGCCCTGGTACAGGGGCTATAGCTAACTATGGCTACACCTTC
TRBV7-9	NA	TRBJ1-3	CASSLAKGVGNTIYF	TGTGCCAGCAGCTTAGCGAAGGGGGTTGGAAACACCATATATTTT
TRBV19	TRBD2	TRBJ2-1	CASSIVLTGTSSSYNEQFF	TGTGCCAGTAGTATAGTCTTAACCGGGACTAGCAGCTCCTACAATGAGCAGTTCTTC
TRBV27	TRBD1	TRBJ1-1	CASSNIPGTGGGGTEAFF	TGTGCCAGCAGTAACATCCCTGGGACAGGGGGCGGGGGAACTGAAGCTTTCTTT
TRBV7-8	TRBD1	TRBJ2-7	CASSLGDRYEQYF	TGTGCCAGCAGCTTAGGGGACAGGTACGAGCAGTACTTC
TRBV5-1	TRBD2	TRBJ2-3	CASSSLAGGDTQYF	TGCGCCAGCAGCTCTCTAGCGGGGGGAGATACGCAGTATTTT